Below, one T cell receptor (beta chain) is given with its context. The antigen it recognizes is unknown. This entry comes from a study of cytomegalovirus exposure and HLA in healthy donors (dated by TCRdb to about 2017). Some background on the complete study: In an earlier analysis of 587 of the donors, about 260 Gb of sequence data and some 120 million unique TCR beta sequences from about 190 million T cells were reported. The aim of the study was to test whether cataloging public T cell receptors could identify signatures of past pathogen exposure. Rather than drawing on any new phenotypic data, the later analysis identified candidate immune exposures from TCR beta sequences and the way those sequences occurred across donors. Across some 400 genotyped donors of the cohort, an average of about 220,000 unique TCR beta nucleotide sequences per donor were sequenced, and approximately 17% of those sequences were non-productive. A later genetic analysis used genome-wide SNP genotypes for about 65% of the 666 donors, treating that subset as a discovery cohort. All discovery cohort repertoires had been generated on a single sequencing platform. Four or five DR-DQ haplotypes were handled as single units for association and clustering, since linkage in the cohort was strong. The number of typed donors differed by locus: about 629-640 for A, B, C, DRB1 and DQB1; 500 to 550 for DQA1; approximately 600 for DPA1; and 400 to 480 for DPB1. HLA typing included class I and class II loci at four-digit resolution. An early release covering around 630 HLA-typed donors comprised about 300 gigabases of sequencing data and roughly 86 million unique TCR sequences. To decide whether each TCR beta V gene segment behaved as functional or pseudogenic, an earlier analysis of some 600 of the donors relied on high-throughput TCR beta sequencing. In a later analysis, previously published TCR beta repertoires from about 670 donors were re-analyzed and high-resolution HLA genotyping was added so that TCR occurrence patterns could be studied. Donor age, sex, ethnicity and CMV serostatus were compiled together with the repertoire data. Of the 350 to 400 genotyped donors, about 80% fell in the genetic ancestry cluster associated with self-reported Caucasian donors. The study used immunosequencing to profile the T cell repertoires of 666 subjects and linked those repertoires to cytomegalovirus serostatus. A separate validation cohort of approximately 120 different subjects was used in addition to the approximately 670-subject first cohort. To predict cytomegalovirus infection status, the study combined high-throughput TCR immunosequencing, statistical association of individual TCRs with disease status, and machine learning. General study outcomes and caveats: In a later analysis, HLA-associated TCR beta chains showed more clonal expansion and lower generation probabilities than non-associated chains that were equally common. In vitro tests confirmed that a few of the cytomegalovirus-associated TCR beta chains recognize cytomegalovirus antigens. Most TCR sequences were observed very rarely across donors, whereas some public TCRs were present in many individuals. In a later analysis, the rate of TCR association differed among HLA loci, with DRB1 alleles having the most associated TCRs and HLA-C alleles having the fewest. A later analysis reported that several top co-occurrence clusters appeared linked to parvovirus B19, influenza, CMV and Epstein-Barr virus. Some IMGT-functional V segments, including TRBV6-2 and TRBV6-3, could not be told apart with the 87-base-pair reads, so those segments were excluded. Specific HLA alleles were associated with 16,951 TCR beta sequences at a false discovery rate of 0.05 in a later analysis. The cohort was sequenced for TCR beta chains only, and without alpha or paired-chain data the features that could be detected were limited. Linkage disequilibrium might explain the correlated functional status among segregating V segments, but an unknown experimental factor could not be excluded. According to a later genetic analysis, donors in an Asian-associated ancestry cluster had fewer N-insertions in productive TCRs than the roughly 670-donor mean. Presence/absence analyses assumed roughly uniform sequencing depth across donors, an assumption that may not hold. The study listed 164 TCR beta chains as associated with cytomegalovirus. Broadly in line with IMGT annotations, most TCR beta V segments showed up in productive rearrangements about 87% or about 30% of the time in an earlier analysis of under 700 of the donors. It was suggested by the authors that the approach could potentially be generalized to other disease states and immunological phenotypes. Because HLA typing was missing for some donors at each locus, association tests included only the typed subset. When HLA alleles, especially DR and DQ, strongly co-occurred, TCR associations were difficult to assign to individual alleles. According to a later analysis, most CMV-associated TCR beta chains appeared to be HLA-restricted, and the HLA associations seemed to be driven largely by CMV exposure. CMV serostatus was the only immune exposure information available for the cohort. The classifier was reported to diagnose cytomegalovirus status with high specificity and sensitivity in both the original and validation cohorts. V-gene and J-gene trimming of TCR beta chains was associated with a missense DCLRE1C variant in a later genetic analysis, and the association was replicated in an independent cohort. Fewer than 20 rarely observed V segments, including chromosome 9 orphons, were excluded from the earlier analysis of about 500 of the donors because counts were too low. The sequencing pipeline was judged likely to have produced a cluster of highly shared sequence variants as a technical artifact. A further reported finding was that TCR beta sequences accurately predicted the HLA-A and HLA-B alleles for most subjects in the first cohort.

From V the trimming removes 5 bases and from J it removes 6 bases, while the gene matches leave 6 bases of the junction unaccounted for. From the cysteine through the phenylalanine, the CDR3 covers 15 amino acids. Only the CDR3 part of the read is kept: 45 bases, read in frame from the first base. CDR1 MNHNS and CDR2 SASEGT are derived from the germline V gene. The library was produced with the immunoSEQ multiplex PCR assay. For the multiplex PCR, a mixture combining 60 forward primers for TCR Vbeta segments and 13 reverse primers for TCR Jbeta segments was used. A multiplex PCR assay on genomic DNA amplified the CDR3 region of rearranged TCR beta genes. Amplified TCR beta libraries were sequenced as 87-base-pair reads on the Illumina HiSeq System. The source study handled its data this way. In a later analysis, tens of millions of unique TCR beta chains were counted across the approximately 640 repertoires, and about 10 million of these chains were shared by at least two donors. Raw reads were error-corrected and collapsed into unique sequences with a nearest-neighbor algorithm that merged closely related sequences to remove PCR and sequencing errors. V, D and J gene segments were assigned by aligning CDR3 sequences to IMGT reference sequences. For a sequence to be retained, a match of at least six nucleotides was required to both a V gene segment and a J gene segment. Rearrangements were classified as productive when the CDR3 lacked stop codons and remained in frame with V and J, and all other rearrangements were classified as non-productive. Following IMGT convention, CDR3 was defined as the stretch from the second conserved V-encoded cysteine to the conserved J-encoded phenylalanine. The earlier analysis of about 640 of the donors excluded any sequence lacking an unambiguous match to a single V gene segment. An earlier analysis of approximately 590 of the donors called V segments functional above 56.7% productive rearrangements and segregating when the between-donor standard deviation exceeded 5%. A statistical classification framework was built to diagnose cytomegalovirus status from the catalog of TCR beta chain sequences. In a later analysis, TCR nucleotide sequences were compared against IMGT/GENE-DB human TR gene sequences so that V and J genes could be assigned. The TCRdist pipeline was used in a later analysis to assign CDR3 sequences and most-parsimonious VDJ recombination scenarios. In a later analysis, each TCR beta chain was defined by its CDR3 amino acid sequence together with its V-gene family, and reads without a unique V-gene family were excluded. To address suspected cross-contamination and a sequencing artifact, a later analysis removed approximately 590 highly shared, low-generation-probability nucleotide sequences. A later analysis calculated a clonal expansion index for each public chain from normalized within-repertoire ranks of inferred template counts. In a later analysis, generation probabilities were computed using a VDJ recombination model fitted to out-of-frame rearrangements, and the results were checked against IGoR. In a later analysis, TCR-TCR, TCR-HLA and TCR-CMV co-occurrence was scored with hypergeometric tests, and a repertoire-size bias correction was applied to TCR pairs. In a later analysis, false discovery rates were estimated by permuting HLA or CMV assignments 20 times. In a later analysis, co-occurring TCRs were grouped using DBSCAN, with TCRdist sequence similarity added in when clustering inside HLA-allele-positive subsets. Repertoires with fewer than 30,000 or more than 120,000 public chains, plus five repertoires with anomalous nucleotide sharing, were excluded from co-occurrence clustering. TCRdb's version of the immuneACCESS table is confined to in-frame rearrangements and falls short of the full clone set. An unresolved V gene accounts for under half of the shortfall where checked; the remainder is of unknown origin. V and J calls and clone size follow that table, whereas D and trimming were derived from the DNA. Per the sample table, the count is some 110,000 clones. Jointly, the top ten make up over 0.8% of the sample.

The cohort consisted of approximately 670 healthy bone marrow donors. All cohort members were sampled while nominally healthy, although unrecorded immune exposures were likely present. The donor was CMV seronegative and belonged to the group of approximately 320 seronegative cohort members. A peripheral blood sample was provided by each donor, and peripheral blood mononuclear cells were used for TCR beta sequencing. Genomic DNA was extracted from the blood cell samples with the Qiagen DNeasy Blood Extraction Kit. The sequence was collected from a man between 18 and 35 years old in good health and CMV-seronegative. The sample consisted of PBMCs. Rearrangement joined TRBV6-1 to TRBJ2-5; 13 central bases correspond to TRBD2. The bases read TGTGCCAGCAGTACTAGCGGGGGGGCCGCAAAGACCCAGTACTTC. Protein translation: CASSTSGGAAKTQYF.